This passage covers 24 T cell receptor beta chains from one sample sequenced in a study of cytomegalovirus exposure and HLA in healthy donors. PCR involved 60 Vbeta and 13 Jbeta primers. The protocol was immunoSEQ multiplex PCR, while the TCRdb copy is restricted to in-frame clones and leaves out a portion. The sample contains 100,000 to 150,000 clones, over 70% of which appear only once. Material: PBMCs. These TCRs come from a woman aged 55 to 70 in good health and CMV-seropositive.

Only a few counts were recorded for this clone. This chain uses TRBV9 with TRBJ1-6; 10 nucleotides match TRBD1. Per the germline V gene, CDR1 is SGDLS and CDR2 is YYNGEE. The V segment lost 2 bases and the J segment 5 bases; nucleotides outside the gene matches: 7. This CDR3 has 17 amino acids. DNA of the CDR3: TGTGCCAGCAGCGTCCTTCCCGGGACAGGGGATAATTCACCCCTCCACTTT. Its protein product is CASSVLPGTGDNSPLHF.

The chain has TRBV6-5 and TRBJ2-7, with a tentative D call TRBD1 (5 bases). The CDR3 has 15 residues. Trimming left V 0 bases short and J 8 bases short, with 17 bases between. Germline V gene data show CDR1 as MNHEY and CDR2 as SVGAGI. CDR3 amino acids: CASSYSGAEPDKQYF. For the CDR3, the DNA is TGTGCCAGCAGTTACTCAGGGGCGGAGCCTGACAAGCAGTACTTC.

J is TRBJ1-2 and V is TRBV5-6, with TRBD1 as a possible D gene (6 bases). The V end lost 4 bases, the J end lost 4 bases, and 17 bases lay between the germline ends. Germline V CDR1 and CDR2: SGHDT, YYEEEE. The CDR3 loop spans 15 amino acids. The CDR3 DNA reads as TGTGCCAGCAGCCGAGACGGACAGTCCCTCTATGGCTACACCTTC. It yields the protein CASSRDGQSLYGYTF.

This CDR3 is CASTPGSNHYGYTF. For the CDR3, the DNA is TGTGCCAGCACCCCCGGGTCTAATCATTATGGCTACACCTTC. The chain couples TRBV11-2 to TRBJ1-2; no clear D. With 7 bases removed from V and 5 bases from J, the gap between germline ends came to 17 bases. The germline V gene encodes CDR1 SGHAT and CDR2 FQNNGV. The CDR3 runs 14 residues.

The rearrangement uses TRBV7-2 and TRBJ2-3, with 11 bases fitting TRBD2. CDR1 is SGHTA and CDR2 is FQGNSA in the germline V gene. Losses at the gene ends were 0 bases for V and 2 bases for J; bases not matched to a gene: 10. CDR3 size: 19 residues. CDR3 residues: CASSLAILAGGEPTDTQYF. The CDR3 DNA reads as TGTGCCAGCAGCTTAGCGATTCTAGCGGGGGGAGAACCCACAGATACGCAGTATTTT.

The rearrangement links TRBV7-3 to TRBJ2-3, with 8 bases that match TRBD1. V shed 5 bases and J 0 bases; nucleotides not matched to a gene: 4. CDR1 and CDR2 from the germline V gene are SGHTA and FQGTGA. The CDR3 has 15 amino acids. This CDR3 is CASSRDRTSTDTQYF. Here the CDR3 DNA reads TGTGCCAGCAGCAGGGACAGGACTAGCACAGATACGCAGTATTTT.

The rearrangement links TRBV23-1 to TRBJ2-7; D unresolved. TRBV23-1 is annotated as an ORF whose role is uncertain. V lost 11 bases and J lost 2, with 16 bases in between. This CDR3 is built from 13 residues. The CDR3 DNA reads TGCGCCTCCAAGGAGAAAGCTCCCTACGAGCAGTACTTC. This gives the protein CASKEKAPYEQYF.

The rearrangement links TRBV6-1 to TRBJ1-4; 9 bases are shared with TRBD1. Trimming cost V 6 bases and J 6 bases; bases outside gene matches: 8. This CDR3 region has 15 residues. Germline CDR1 MNHNS, CDR2 SASEGT. The CDR3 coding sequence is TGTGCCAGCAGCGTTACAGGGGGCGAACATGAAAAACTGTTTTTT. Translation: CASSVTGGEHEKLFF.

The gene calls are TRBV5-1 and TRBJ2-5, with 8 bases matching TRBD1. CDR3 length: 15 amino acids. In germline, CDR1 is SGHRS, CDR2 YFSETQ. After removal of 4 bases from V and 2 bases from J, the junction contained 7 bases not matched to a gene. CDR3 DNA sequence: TGCGCCAGCAGCGGTCGCTGGACAGGGCAAGAGACCCAGTACTTC. Translating it yields CASSGRWTGQETQYF.

The rearrangement uses TRBV6-5 and TRBJ1-2; no firm D call. Germline V CDR1 and CDR2: MNHEY, SVGAGI. V dropped 7 bases and J dropped 6 bases, with 18 bases sitting between them. The CDR3 length is 14 residues. In DNA form, the CDR3 reads TGTGCCAGCATCAAACTCCGGGGAGTGAATGGCTACACCTTC. Amino acids: CASIKLRGVNGYTF.

The J gene is TRBJ2-7, the V gene TRBV9; 8 bases fit TRBD1. The CDR3 totals 15 residues. Germline V gives CDR1 SGDLS, CDR2 YYNGEE. V shed 2 bases and J 3 bases; nucleotides not matched to a gene: 7. In DNA, the CDR3 is TGTGCCAGCAGCGTGCCCCGGGACAGGAACTACGAGCAGTACTTC. Encoded protein: CASSVPRDRNYEQYF.

The chain uses TRBV1 and TRBJ2-1; the DNA was not compared with TRBD1, the D call given in the table. TRBV1 is tagged as a pseudogene. CDR3 length: 11 amino acids. The CDR3, as DNA: TGCACCCCGACAGGGTCTATAAGGCAGTTCTTC. This sequence encodes CTPTGSIRQFF.

Only a few counts were recorded for this clone. J is TRBJ2-5 and V is TRBV25-1; 7 bases line up with TRBD1. The CDR3 consists of 13 residues. V lost 3 bases, J lost 3 bases, and 1 base stayed unmatched. Germline-derived CDR1 and CDR2 are MGHDK and SYGVNS. CDR3 loop: CASSDDREETQYF. The CDR3 coding sequence is TGTGCCAGCAGTGATGACAGGGAAGAGACCCAGTACTTC.

The table lists this clone with a few counts. This chain connects TRBV7-9 to TRBJ1-6, with TRBD1 as a possible D gene (6 bases). V dropped 7 bases and J dropped 10 bases, with 23 bases sitting between them. The CDR3 loop spans 16 amino acids. Germline V gives CDR1 SEHNR, CDR2 FQNEAQ (reference sequence). CDR3 DNA: TGTGCCAGCACCATAGAAACAGGGACACAGATGTCACCCCTCCACTTT. Translating gives CASTIETGTQMSPLHF.

This sequence joins TRBV6-1 and TRBJ2-5; maybe TRBD2 (6 bases). The DNA matches TRBJ2-7 better at its end, which makes the J call doubtful. CDR1 and CDR2 (germline): MNHNS, SASEGT. The CDR3 contains 12 residues. CDR3 coding DNA: TGTGCCAGCACTTGGGGGGAGGCCGAGCAGTACTTC. It specifies CASTWGEAEQYF.

The V and J genes are TRBV21-1 and TRBJ2-5; the table's D gene call, TRBD2, was not cross checked with the DNA. TRBV21-1 is recorded as a pseudogene. The length of the CDR3 is 13 residues. CDR3 residues: CASSKGGQETQYF. The DNA of the CDR3 is TGTGCCAGCAGCAAAGGAGGCCAAGAGACCCAGTACTTC.

J is TRBJ1-2 and V is TRBV6-1; a possible D gene is TRBD1 (6 bases). V was trimmed by 1 base and J by 0 bases, leaving 9 bases between them. The CDR3 consists of 15 residues. Germline V gene data show CDR1 as MNHNS and CDR2 as SASEGT. CDR3 loop: CASSEGQGTNYGYTF. CDR3 nucleotide sequence: TGTGCCAGCAGTGAAGGGCAGGGGACTAACTATGGCTACACCTTC.

This chain connects TRBV4-1 to TRBJ1-1; D remains unclear. CDR3 length equals 14 residues. V was cut by 4 bases and J by 1 base, with 10 bases left in between. Germline V CDR1 and CDR2: MGHRA, YSYEKL. The CDR3 DNA is TGCGCCAGCAGCCGCAACCTCAGGAACACTGAAGCTTTCTTT. Its protein product is CASSRNLRNTEAFF.

The chain carries TRBV9 and TRBJ1-4; no firm D call. V lost 0 bases and J lost 7, with 10 bases in between. Germline assignment: CDR1 SGDLS and CDR2 YYNGEE. The CDR3 is 14 amino acids. CDR3 sequence (DNA): TGTGCCAGCAGCGTAGGGCGGGCGGGTGAAAAACTGTTTTTT. This codes for CASSVGRAGEKLFF.

This chain connects TRBV6-1 to TRBJ2-2, with D possibly TRBD2 on 5 matching bases. Germline-derived CDR1 and CDR2 are MNHNS and SASEGT. V was cut by 4 bases and J by 6 bases, with 9 bases left in between. The CDR3 length is 13 residues. The CDR3, as DNA: TGTGCCAGCAGTGGTTGGGAGCCCGGGGAGCTGTTTTTT. Its translation: CASSGWEPGELFF.

The chain is built from TRBV5-1 and TRBJ2-1; 7 nucleotides match TRBD2. This CDR3 region has 12 residues. Unmatched junction bases numbered 3, after V lost 6 bases and J lost 6 bases. Germline CDR1 SGHRS, CDR2 YFSETQ. CDR3 in DNA: TGCGCCAGCATGGGGGGGGGCAATGAGCAGTTCTTC. Translated, it gives CASMGGGNEQFF.

This sequence joins TRBV27 and TRBJ2-3; 10 bases are shared with TRBD2. CDR1 MNHEY and CDR2 SMNVEV come from the germline V gene (reference sequence). There are 19 residues in the CDR3. The J segment lost 0 bases and the V segment lost 3 bases, leaving 12 bases of the junction unmatched. The CDR3 sequence is CASSFSLLAGEKSTDTQYF. DNA of the CDR3: TGTGCCAGCAGTTTCTCTCTGCTAGCGGGGGAAAAAAGCACAGATACGCAGTATTTT.

The rearrangement links TRBV11-2 to TRBJ2-5; D may be TRBD1 (5 bases). CDR1 SGHAT and CDR2 FQNNGV come from the germline V gene. CDR3 length: 15 residues. V was cut by 1 base and J by 4 bases, with 13 bases left in between. Here the CDR3 DNA reads TGTGCCAGCAGCTTAGGGTGGGCCCAGGGAGAGACCCAGTACTTC. Translated, it gives CASSLGWAQGETQYF.

The chain recombines TRBV7-3 with TRBJ1-2, with 7 nucleotides matching TRBD1. The germline CDR1 and CDR2 sequences are SGHTA and FQGTGA. Germline trimming cut 6 bases from V and 5 bases from J; bases unmatched to any gene: 6. CDR3 length equals 13 residues. DNA of the CDR3: TGTGCCAGCAGTCCGGGACAGCCTTATGGCTACACCTTC. The encoded protein is CASSPGQPYGYTF.